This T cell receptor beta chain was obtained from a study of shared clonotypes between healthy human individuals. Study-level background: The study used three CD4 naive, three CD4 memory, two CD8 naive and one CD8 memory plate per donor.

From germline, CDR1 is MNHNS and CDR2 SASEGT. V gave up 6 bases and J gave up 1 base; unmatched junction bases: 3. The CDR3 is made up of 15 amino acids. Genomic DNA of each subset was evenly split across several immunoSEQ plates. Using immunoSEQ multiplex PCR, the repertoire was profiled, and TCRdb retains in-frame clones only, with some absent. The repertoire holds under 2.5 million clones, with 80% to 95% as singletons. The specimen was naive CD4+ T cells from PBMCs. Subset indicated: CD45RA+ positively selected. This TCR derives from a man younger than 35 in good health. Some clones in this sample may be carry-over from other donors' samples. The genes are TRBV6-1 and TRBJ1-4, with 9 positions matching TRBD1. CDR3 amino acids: CASRTGGGTNEKLFF. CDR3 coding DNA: TGTGCCAGCAGGACAGGGGGGGGAACTAATGAAAAACTGTTTTTT.